Listed below are T cell receptor beta chains from one sample, sequenced in a study of blood T cell repertoires in COVID-19. Measured with immunoSEQ multiplex PCR; TCRdb has only the in-frame clones, and not every one. This sample yields around 140,000 clones, of which around 80% are seen a single time; 2.4% belongs to the top ten. The sequencing sample was made of PBMCs or T cells enriched from blood (not recorded which). The source of these receptors is a man in his forties with acute COVID-19. Each CDR3 is given with its conserved first and last residue. The D gene is left open where the match is weak. Size is stated for part of the rows, as once, few or many counts, or as a class when the clone is expanded.

j_call	d_call	clone_size	v_call	cdr3_nt	cdr3_aa
TRBJ1-2	TRBD1	.	TRBV6-5	TGTGCCAGCAGTTACCCCGGGACAGGGAATGGCTACACCTTC	CASSYPGTGNGYTF
TRBJ1-1	.	.	TRBV18	TGTGCCAGCTCACCTATGGACGGGATCACTGAAGCTTTCTTT	CASSPMDGITEAFF
TRBJ2-1	TRBD2	.	TRBV10-1	TGCGCCAGCAGCGGGTCGGGCGCGGGACTAGCGGGGGGCACTCAACTGTTCTTC	CASSGSGAGLAGGTQLFF
TRBJ2-7	.	.	TRBV18	TGTGCCAGCTCACCCTATGGACAGTTTTCCTACGAGCAGTACTTC	CASSPYGQFSYEQYF
TRBJ1-2	.	.	TRBV29-1	TGCAGCGTCGGAGAGGGAGTCTCGACAGGCGAGGGCTACACCTTC	CSVGEGVSTGEGYTF
TRBJ1-5	.	.	TRBV30	TGTGCCTGGAGTGTGAGAAGCAATCAGCCCCAGCATTTT	CAWSVRSNQPQHF
TRBJ2-3	.	.	TRBV29-1	TGCAGCGTTGAAAGTCATCCTCAGGGGAGGGGCACAGATACGCAGTATTTT	CSVESHPQGRGTDTQYF
TRBJ1-2	TRBD1	.	TRBV19	TGTGCCAGCACACAAAGGGACAGGGCTGGCTATGGCTACACCTTC	CASTQRDRAGYGYTF
TRBJ2-3	TRBD2	.	TRBV6-2/TRBV6-3	TGTGCCAGCAGTTATGGGCTAGCGGGGGGAGTAGGGGATACGCAGTATTTT	CASSYGLAGGVGDTQYF
TRBJ2-3	TRBD2	.	TRBV2	TGTGCCAGCAGTGAAGAGCGGGGGGTGGTAAATACGCAGTATTTT	CASSEERGVVNTQYF
TRBJ2-7	TRBD2	.	TRBV27	TGTGCCAGCAGATTCGGGGGGGCCCCCTACGAGCAGTACTTC	CASRFGGAPYEQYF
TRBJ2-7	TRBD1	.	TRBV28	TGTGCCAGCAGTTCGACAGGGGGCCCCAGCTACGAGCAGTACTTC	CASSSTGGPSYEQYF
TRBJ2-1	TRBD2	once	TRBV5-4	TGTGCCAGCAGCTTGGCCCTAGCGGGAGGACTAGGCGATGAGCAGTTCTTC	CASSLALAGGLGDEQFF
TRBJ1-2	.	.	TRBV6-5	TGTGCCAGCAGCCCGGACAGTCAGAGCGGCTACACCTTC	CASSPDSQSGYTF
TRBJ2-1	.	.	TRBV28	TGTGCCAGCAGCCCTGCGGCGGTAAGCTCCTACAATGAGCAGTTCTTC	CASSPAAVSSYNEQFF
TRBJ2-5	TRBD2	once	TRBV3-1/TRBV3-2	TGTGCCAGCAGCCAGGCGGGGGGAGAGACCCAGTACTTC	CASSQAGGETQYF
TRBJ2-7	TRBD1	.	TRBV5-1	TGCGCCAGCAGAAAGACAGGGGGGACCTACGAGCAGTACTTC	CASRKTGGTYEQYF
TRBJ1-2	.	.	TRBV3-1/TRBV3-2	TGTGCCAGCAGCCTCCCTGGGGGCTACGGCTACACCTTC	CASSLPGGYGYTF
TRBJ2-5	.	.	TRBV11-3	TGTGCCAGCAGCTTTGGGGGGGCAGGGGAGGCAGAGACCCAGTACTTC	CASSFGGAGEAETQYF
TRBJ1-2	.	.	TRBV9	TGTGCCAGCAGCGCCTACAACTATGGCTACACCTTC	CASSAYNYGYTF
TRBJ2-7	.	.	TRBV28	TGTGCCAGCAGTTTCTATGGAGCCCAATCCTACGAGCAGTACTTC	CASSFYGAQSYEQYF
TRBJ1-1	.	.	TRBV7-9	TGTGCCAGCAGCGTCTTCCCCACCGGCGGCCCTGAAGCTTTCTTT	CASSVFPTGGPEAFF
TRBJ1-6	.	.	TRBV5-6	TGTGCCAGCAGCGTCTATACAGGGCGTAAAGACAATTCACCCCTCCACTTT	CASSVYTGRKDNSPLHF
TRBJ1-1	.	.	TRBV11-3	TGTGCCAGCAGCCTACGAGGGACATCCTCTGAAGCTTTCTTT	CASSLRGTSSEAFF
TRBJ2-2	.	.	TRBV7-3	TGTGCCAGCAGCCCCCTTGAAGGGGTAGAGCTGTTTTTT	CASSPLEGVELFF
TRBJ2-1	TRBD2	.	TRBV14	TGTGCCAGCAGCCGGAGGGGTAGCGGGAGGGCCGATGAGCAGTTCTTC	CASSRRGSGRADEQFF
TRBJ2-7	.	.	TRBV19	TGTGCCAGTAGTACCCTCGGGGACACTTCCTACGAGCAGTACTTC	CASSTLGDTSYEQYF
TRBJ2-1	TRBD2	.	TRBV19	TGTGCCAGTAGTATACAAGCGGGAGATGCGTACAATGAGCAGTTCTTC	CASSIQAGDAYNEQFF
TRBJ1-2	TRBD1	.	TRBV12-3/TRBV12-4	TGTGCCAGCAGTCCGGGACAGGATTATGGCTACACCTTC	CASSPGQDYGYTF
TRBJ1-1	TRBD1	.	TRBV5-1	TGCGCCAGCAGCTTGAAGATATCCGGGACAGTGAACACTGAAGCTTTCTTT	CASSLKISGTVNTEAFF
TRBJ1-2	.	.	TRBV21-1	TGTGCCAGCAGCCCCGGGAGGGGGGGCGGGCGTGGCTATGGCTACACCTTC	CASSPGRGGGRGYGYTF
TRBJ2-7	TRBD2	.	TRBV6-1	TGTGCCAGCAGTGAAGCGGCGGGGGGACCCTACGAGCAGTACTTC	CASSEAAGGPYEQYF
TRBJ2-3	TRBD2	.	TRBV9	TGTGCCAGCAGCTTCCGACTAGCGGGGCCATCCACAGATACGCAGTATTTT	CASSFRLAGPSTDTQYF
TRBJ1-1	TRBD1	.	TRBV18	TGTGCCAGCTCTCCCGGGACAGGGGTACCCACTGAAGCTTTCTTT	CASSPGTGVPTEAFF
TRBJ2-2	TRBD1	.	TRBV19	TGTGCCAGTAGCGGACAGGTTAACACCGGGGAGCTGTTTTTT	CASSGQVNTGELFF
TRBJ1-1	.	.	TRBV7-9	TGTGCCAGCAGCTTACGGGATGGCGGCACTGAAGCTTTCTTT	CASSLRDGGTEAFF
TRBJ2-7	.	.	TRBV10-1	TGCGCCAGCAGTGAGGCGTCTCACTACGAGCAGTACTTC	CASSEASHYEQYF
TRBJ2-5	.	few	TRBV6-5	TGTGCCAGCAGTTACTCGGTCGGGATACAAGAGACCCAGTACTTC	CASSYSVGIQETQYF
TRBJ1-2	TRBD1	.	TRBV2	TGTGCCAGCAGATTAGGACAGGGCGGTGGCTACACCTTC	CASRLGQGGGYTF
TRBJ2-1	.	.	TRBV7-2	TGTGCCAGCAGCTCGGCGGGGGCCTCCTACAATGAGCAGTTCTTC	CASSSAGASYNEQFF
TRBJ2-6	TRBD1	.	TRBV3-1/TRBV3-2	TGTGCCAGCAGCCCTGACTTCGGGACAGGGAGCTCTGGGGCCAACGTCCTGACTTTC	CASSPDFGTGSSGANVLTF
TRBJ1-2	TRBD1	.	TRBV18	TGTGCCAGCTCACTTACGGACAGGGAAGGAGGATATGGCTACACCTTC	CASSLTDREGGYGYTF